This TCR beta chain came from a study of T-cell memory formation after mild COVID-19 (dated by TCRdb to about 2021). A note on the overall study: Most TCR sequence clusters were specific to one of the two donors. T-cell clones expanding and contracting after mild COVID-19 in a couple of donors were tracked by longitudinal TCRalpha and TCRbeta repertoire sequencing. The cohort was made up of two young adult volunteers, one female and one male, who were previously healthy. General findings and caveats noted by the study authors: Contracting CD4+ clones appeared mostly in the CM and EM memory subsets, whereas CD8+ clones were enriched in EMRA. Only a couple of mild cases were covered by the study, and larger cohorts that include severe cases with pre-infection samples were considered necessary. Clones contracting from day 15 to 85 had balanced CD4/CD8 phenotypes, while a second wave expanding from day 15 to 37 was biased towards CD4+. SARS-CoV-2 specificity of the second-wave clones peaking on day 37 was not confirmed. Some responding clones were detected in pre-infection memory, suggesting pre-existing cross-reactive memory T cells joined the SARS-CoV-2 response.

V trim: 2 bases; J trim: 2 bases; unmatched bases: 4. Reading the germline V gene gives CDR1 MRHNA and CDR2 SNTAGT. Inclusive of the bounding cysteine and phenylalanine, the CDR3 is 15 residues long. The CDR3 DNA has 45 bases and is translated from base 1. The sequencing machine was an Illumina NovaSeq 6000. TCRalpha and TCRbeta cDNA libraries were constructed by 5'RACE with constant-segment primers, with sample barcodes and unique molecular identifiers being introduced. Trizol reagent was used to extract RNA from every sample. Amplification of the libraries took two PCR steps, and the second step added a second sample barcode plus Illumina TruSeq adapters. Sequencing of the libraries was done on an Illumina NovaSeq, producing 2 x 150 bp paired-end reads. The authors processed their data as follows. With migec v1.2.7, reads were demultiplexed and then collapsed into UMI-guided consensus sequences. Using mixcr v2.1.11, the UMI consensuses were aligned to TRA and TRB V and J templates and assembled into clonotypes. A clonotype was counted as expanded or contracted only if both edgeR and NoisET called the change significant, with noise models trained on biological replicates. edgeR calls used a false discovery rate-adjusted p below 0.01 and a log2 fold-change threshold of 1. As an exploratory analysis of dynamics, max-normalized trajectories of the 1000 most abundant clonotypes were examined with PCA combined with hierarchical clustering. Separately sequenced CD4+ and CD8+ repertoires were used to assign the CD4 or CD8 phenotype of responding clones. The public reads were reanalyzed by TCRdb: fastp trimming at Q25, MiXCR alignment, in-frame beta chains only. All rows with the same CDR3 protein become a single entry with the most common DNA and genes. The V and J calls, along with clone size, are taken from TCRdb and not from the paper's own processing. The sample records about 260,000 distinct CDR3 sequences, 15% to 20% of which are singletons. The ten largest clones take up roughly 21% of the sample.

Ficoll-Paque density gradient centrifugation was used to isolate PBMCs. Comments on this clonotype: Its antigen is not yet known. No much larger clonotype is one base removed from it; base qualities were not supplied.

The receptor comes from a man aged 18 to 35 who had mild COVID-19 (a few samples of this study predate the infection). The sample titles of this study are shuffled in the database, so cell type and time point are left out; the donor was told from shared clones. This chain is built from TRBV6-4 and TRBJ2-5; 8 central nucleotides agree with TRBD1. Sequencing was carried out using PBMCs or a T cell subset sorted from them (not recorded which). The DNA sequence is TGTGCCAGCAGTGACCAGACAGGGGAGCAAGAGACCCAGTACTTC. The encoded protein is CASSDQTGEQETQYF.